A selection of T cell receptor beta chains follows, all from one sample in a study of blood T cells in healthy people across ages. TCRdb processed the 5' RACE reads anew with MiXCR; each CDR3 protein has one entry. This table holds over 1.5 million distinct CDR3 sequences, around half found once. The specimen sequenced was blood. These receptors were taken from a woman in her thirties or forties in good health. Each CDR3 is given without its conserved first and last residue. Each record gives: V gene, CDR3 protein.

v_call: TRBV24-1
cdr3_aa: ATCDRLDTQY

v_call: TRBV6-2/TRBV6-3
cdr3_aa: ASSTMGGNQPQH

v_call: TRBV12-3/TRBV12-4
cdr3_aa: ASIPPVGAIRGGYT

v_call: TRBV12-3/TRBV12-4
cdr3_aa: ASSLYGSPLH

v_call: TRBV4-3
cdr3_aa: ASSHDTSGSSTDTQY

v_call: TRBV15
cdr3_aa: ATSMDRKETQY

v_call: TRBV12-3/TRBV12-4
cdr3_aa: ASSLRGAGGPGQY

v_call: TRBV7-2
cdr3_aa: ASSLVRLAGGPGIQY

v_call: TRBV6-2/TRBV6-3
cdr3_aa: ASSYNRPNYGYT

v_call: TRBV29-1
cdr3_aa: SVGQGNIQY